This T cell receptor (beta chain) comes out of a study of cytomegalovirus exposure and HLA in healthy donors. PCR primers comprised 60 Vbeta and 13 Jbeta primers. Profiled with immunoSEQ multiplex PCR; TCRdb holds only in-frame clones, not every one. The sample has around 140,000 clones, roughly 85% seen once. This CDR3 has 12 amino acids. V was pared by 1 base and J by 5 bases, with 7 bases between. The germline V gene encodes CDR1 GTSNPN and CDR2 SVGIG (reference sequence). The receptor was isolated from a man aged 35-49 years in good health and CMV-seronegative. The sample was PBMCs. This rearrangement joins TRBV30 to TRBJ2-3; D not certain. In DNA form, the CDR3 reads TGTGCCTGGAGTGCAGATGTAGATACGCAGTATTTT. Its translation is CAWSADVDTQYF.